Shown below are 10 T cell receptor beta chains from a single sample sequenced in a study of cytomegalovirus exposure and HLA in healthy donors. Primers for the PCR totalled 60 Vbeta and 13 Jbeta. Method: immunoSEQ multiplex PCR; TCRdb's copy keeps in-frame clones and lacks some. The sample lists 120,000 or so clones, 77% seen once, with less than 5.5% in the top ten. Sequencing was carried out using PBMCs. The origin of the receptors is a man in his fifties in good health and CMV-seropositive.

The chain uses TRBV5-4 and TRBJ2-6; 7 bases are shared with TRBD1. CDR3 length: 17 amino acids. V trimming: 4 bases; J trimming: 2 bases; junction bases outside the gene matches: 9. The germline V gene encodes CDR1 SGHNT and CDR2 YYREEE (reference sequence). CDR3 sequence: CASSSRDSFAGANVLTF. CDR3 nucleotide sequence: TGTGCCAGCAGCAGCCGGGACAGCTTTGCTGGGGCCAACGTCCTGACTTTC.

J is TRBJ1-1 and V is TRBV4-3, with TRBD1 identical over 9 bases. This CDR3 is 19 amino acids long. V shed 1 base and J 0 bases; nucleotides not matched to a gene: 12. Germline assignment: CDR1 LGHNA and CDR2 YSLEER. CDR3 in DNA: TGCGCCAGCAGCCAAGCTCCCTCGGGACAGGGATTTCTGAACACTGAAGCTTTCTTT. Amino acid sequence: CASSQAPSGQGFLNTEAFF.

The CDR3 region is CASSLWVSLNEKLFF. CDR3 nucleotide sequence: TGTGCCAGCAGTTTATGGGTTAGCCTCAATGAAAAACTGTTTTTT. This rearrangement joins TRBV28 to TRBJ1-4; D is uncertain. V was cut by 0 bases and J by 5 bases, with 10 bases left in between. Germline assignment: CDR1 MDHEN and CDR2 SYDVKM. The CDR3 runs 15 residues.

This clone is a singleton in its sample. V and J are TRBV9 and TRBJ2-3; maybe TRBD2 (6 bases). Per germline, CDR1 SGDLS and CDR2 YYNGEE. This CDR3 is built from 13 residues. V lost 7 bases to trimming and J lost 5 bases, with 14 bases between them. The CDR3 spells CASGGPGEDTQYF. The CDR3 nucleotides read TGTGCCAGCGGCGGTCCGGGGGAAGATACGCAGTATTTT.

A single count supports this clone. The chain combines TRBV6-5 with TRBJ1-6; maybe TRBD1 (6 bases). The CDR3 is 14 amino acids. Germline V gives CDR1 MNHEY, CDR2 SVGAGI. The V end lost 5 bases, the J end lost 10 bases, and 15 bases lay between the germline ends. The CDR3 protein is CASSPTGQRSPLHF. The CDR3 DNA is TGTGCCAGCAGTCCGACCGGACAGAGATCACCCCTCCACTTT.

The chain is built from TRBV7-9 and TRBJ1-1; D unclear. This CDR3 has 12 residues. The V gene's germline CDR1 is SEHNR and CDR2 FQNEAQ (reference sequence). The CDR3: CSTGKMVTEAFF. The CDR3 DNA is TGTTCCACGGGTAAGATGGTCACTGAAGCTTTCTTT.

The V and J genes are TRBV2 and TRBJ2-3, with 8 nucleotides matching TRBD2. J lost 5 bases, V lost 7 bases, and 11 bases had no gene match. CDR1 is SNHLY and CDR2 is FYNNEI in the germline V gene. The CDR3 is 15 residues long. CDR3 loop: CASKPASGSLDTQYF. CDR3 coding DNA: TGTGCCAGCAAACCCGCCAGCGGGAGCCTAGATACGCAGTATTTT.

This clone was detected only once. The chain links TRBV5-1 to TRBJ1-5; D is perhaps TRBD1 (5 bases). The CDR3 runs to 15 residues. The germline V gene encodes CDR1 SGHRS and CDR2 YFSETQ. Between the trimmed V and J ends, which lost 1 base and 6 bases, there was a span of 14 bases. DNA of the CDR3: TGCGCCAGCAGCTTGTCCGGCGGGAGGGGTCAGCCCCAGCATTTT. It is translated as CASSLSGGRGQPQHF.

This clone was seen a handful of times. The chain is built from TRBV19 and TRBJ2-3; TRBD1 agrees at 11 bases. V shed 6 bases and J 2 bases; nucleotides not matched to a gene: 7. The CDR3 sequence is 16 residues long. Germline V gene lookup returns CDR1 LNHDA and CDR2 SQIVND (reference sequence). CDR3 residues: CASSTGTGGFTDTQYF. CDR3 DNA sequence: TGTGCCAGTAGCACCGGGACAGGGGGATTCACAGATACGCAGTATTTT.

This clone was recorded only once. V is TRBV28 and J is TRBJ1-1; weak D call: TRBD1 (6 bases). The CDR3 runs to 14 residues. CDR1 MDHEN and CDR2 SYDVKM come from the germline V gene. V was trimmed by 6 bases and J by 5 bases, leaving 16 bases between them. The CDR3, as DNA: TGTGCCAGCAGCCCCGGGGGGGCCGGGACTGAAGCTTTCTTT. Residues: CASSPGGAGTEAFF.